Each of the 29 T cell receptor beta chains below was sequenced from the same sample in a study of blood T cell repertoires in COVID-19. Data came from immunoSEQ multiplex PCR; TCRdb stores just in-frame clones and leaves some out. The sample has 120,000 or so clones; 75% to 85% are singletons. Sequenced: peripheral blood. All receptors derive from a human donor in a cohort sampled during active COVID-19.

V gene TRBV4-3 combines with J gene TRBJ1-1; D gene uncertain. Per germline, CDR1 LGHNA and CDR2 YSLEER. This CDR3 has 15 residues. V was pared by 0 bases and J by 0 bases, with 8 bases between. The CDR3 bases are TGCGCCAGCAGCCAAGATCTGTATATGAACACTGAAGCTTTCTTT. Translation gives CASSQDLYMNTEAFF.

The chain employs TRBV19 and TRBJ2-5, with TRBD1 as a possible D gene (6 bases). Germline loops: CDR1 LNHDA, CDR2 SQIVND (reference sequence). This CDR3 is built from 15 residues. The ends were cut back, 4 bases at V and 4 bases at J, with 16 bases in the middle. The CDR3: CASSRFTGSRETQYF. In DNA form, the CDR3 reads TGTGCCAGTAGTAGATTCACAGGGTCGCGAGAGACCCAGTACTTC.

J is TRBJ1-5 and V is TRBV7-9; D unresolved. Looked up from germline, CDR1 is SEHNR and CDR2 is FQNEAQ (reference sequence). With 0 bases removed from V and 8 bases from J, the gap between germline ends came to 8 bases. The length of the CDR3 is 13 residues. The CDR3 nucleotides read TGTGCCAGCAGCTTAGCGCCGGCGGAGCCCCAGCATTTT. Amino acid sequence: CASSLAPAEPQHF.

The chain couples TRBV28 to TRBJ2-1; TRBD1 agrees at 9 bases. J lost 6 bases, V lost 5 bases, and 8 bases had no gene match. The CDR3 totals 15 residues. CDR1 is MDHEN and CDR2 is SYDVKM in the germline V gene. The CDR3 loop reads CASSLGQGWSNEQFF. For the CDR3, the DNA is TGTGCCAGCAGTCTAGGACAGGGGTGGTCCAATGAGCAGTTCTTC.

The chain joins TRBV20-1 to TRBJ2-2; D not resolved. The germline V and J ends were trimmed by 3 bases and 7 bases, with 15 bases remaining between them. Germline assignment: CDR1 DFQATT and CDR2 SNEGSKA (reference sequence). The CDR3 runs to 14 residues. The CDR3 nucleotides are TGCAGTGCTAGTCCGGCAGGCCAGCACGGGGAGCTGTTTTTT. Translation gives CSASPAGQHGELFF.

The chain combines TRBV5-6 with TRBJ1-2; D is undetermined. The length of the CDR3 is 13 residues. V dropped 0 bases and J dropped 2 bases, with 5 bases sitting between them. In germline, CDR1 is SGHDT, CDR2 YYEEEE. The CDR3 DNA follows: TGTGCCAGCAGCTTGGACACAAACTATGGCTACACCTTC. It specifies CASSLDTNYGYTF.

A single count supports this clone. This CDR3 is CASRWPPLLERGGHEQFF. CDR3 sequence (DNA): TGTGCAAGTCGCTGGCCTCCACTACTAGAGCGGGGGGGTCATGAGCAGTTCTTC. The J gene is TRBJ2-1, the V gene TRBV12-2; TRBD2 was called by the table and not checked on the DNA. TRBV12-2 is labeled a pseudogene. The CDR3 sequence is 18 residues long.

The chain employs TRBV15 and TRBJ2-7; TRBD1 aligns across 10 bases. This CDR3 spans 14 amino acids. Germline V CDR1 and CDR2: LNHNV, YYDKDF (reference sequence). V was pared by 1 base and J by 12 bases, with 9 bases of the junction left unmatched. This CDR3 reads CATSRAEGQGSPYF. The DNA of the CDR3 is TGTGCCACCAGCAGAGCCGAGGGACAGGGGTCGCCGTACTTC.

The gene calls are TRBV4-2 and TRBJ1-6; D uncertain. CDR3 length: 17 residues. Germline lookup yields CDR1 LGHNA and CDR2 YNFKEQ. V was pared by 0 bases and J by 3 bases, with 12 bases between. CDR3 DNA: TGTGCCAGCAGCCAAGAGAGAGGGCAGTTCTATAATTCACCCCTCCACTTT. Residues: CASSQERGQFYNSPLHF.

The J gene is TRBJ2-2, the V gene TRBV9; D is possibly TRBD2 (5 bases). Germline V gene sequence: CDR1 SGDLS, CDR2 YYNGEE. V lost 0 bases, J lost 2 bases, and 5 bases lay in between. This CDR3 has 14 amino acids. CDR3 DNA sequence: TGTGCCAGCAGCGTAGCTAGCAACACCGGGGAGCTGTTTTTT. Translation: CASSVASNTGELFF.

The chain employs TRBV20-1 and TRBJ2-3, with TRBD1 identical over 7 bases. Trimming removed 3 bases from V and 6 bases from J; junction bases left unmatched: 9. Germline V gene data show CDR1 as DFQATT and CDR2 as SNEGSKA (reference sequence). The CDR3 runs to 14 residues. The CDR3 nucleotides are TGCAGTGCTAGTAACTACAGGGGTTTTGATACGCAGTATTTT. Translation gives CSASNYRGFDTQYF.

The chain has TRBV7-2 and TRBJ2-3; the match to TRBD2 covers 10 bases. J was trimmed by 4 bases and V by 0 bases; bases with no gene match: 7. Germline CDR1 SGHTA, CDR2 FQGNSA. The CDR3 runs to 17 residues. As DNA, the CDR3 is TGTGCCAGCAGCTTAGCGGGGAGCGGGGGGGCCGCAGATACGCAGTATTTT. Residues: CASSLAGSGGAADTQYF.

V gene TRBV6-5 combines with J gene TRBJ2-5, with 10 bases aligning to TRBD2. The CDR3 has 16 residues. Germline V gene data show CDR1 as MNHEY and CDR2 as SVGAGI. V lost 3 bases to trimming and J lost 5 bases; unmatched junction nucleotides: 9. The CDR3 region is CASSYLPSGGGETQYF. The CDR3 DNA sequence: TGTGCCAGCAGTTATCTGCCTAGCGGGGGAGGGGAGACCCAGTACTTC.

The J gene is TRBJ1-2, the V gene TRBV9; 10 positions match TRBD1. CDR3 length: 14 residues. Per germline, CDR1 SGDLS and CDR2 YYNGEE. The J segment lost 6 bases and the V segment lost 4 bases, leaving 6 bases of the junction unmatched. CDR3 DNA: TGTGCCAGCAGCAAGGGACAGGGGCTACATGGCTACACCTTC. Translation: CASSKGQGLHGYTF.

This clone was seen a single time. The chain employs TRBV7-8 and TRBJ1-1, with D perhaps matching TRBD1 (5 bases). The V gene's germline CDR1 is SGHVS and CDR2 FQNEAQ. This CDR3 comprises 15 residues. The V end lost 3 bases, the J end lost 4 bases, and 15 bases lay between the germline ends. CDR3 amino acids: CASSFNLREGTEAFF. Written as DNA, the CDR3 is TGTGCCAGCAGCTTCAACCTCAGGGAGGGCACTGAAGCTTTCTTT. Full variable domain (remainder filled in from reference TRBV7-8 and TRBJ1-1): GAGVSQSPRYKVAKRGQDVALRCDPISGHVSLFWYQQALGQGPEFLTYFQNEAQLDKSGLPSDRFFAERPEGSVSTLKIQRTQQEDSAVYLCASSFNLREGTEAFFGQGTRLTVV.

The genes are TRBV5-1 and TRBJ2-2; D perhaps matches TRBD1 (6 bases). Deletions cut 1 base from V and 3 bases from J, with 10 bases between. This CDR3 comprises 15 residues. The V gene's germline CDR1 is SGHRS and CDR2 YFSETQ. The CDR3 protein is CASSLQGHDTGELFF. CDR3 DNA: TGCGCCAGCAGCTTGCAGGGGCACGACACCGGGGAGCTGTTTTTT.

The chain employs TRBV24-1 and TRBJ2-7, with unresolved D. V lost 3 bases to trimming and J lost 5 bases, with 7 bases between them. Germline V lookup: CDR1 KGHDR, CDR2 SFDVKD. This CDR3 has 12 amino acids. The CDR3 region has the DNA TGTGCCACCAGTGATGGCCTTCACGAGCAGTACTTC. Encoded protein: CATSDGLHEQYF.

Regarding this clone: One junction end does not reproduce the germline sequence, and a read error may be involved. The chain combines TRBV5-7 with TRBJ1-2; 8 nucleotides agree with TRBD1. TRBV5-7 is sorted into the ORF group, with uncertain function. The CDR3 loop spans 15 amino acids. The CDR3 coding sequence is TGTGCCGGCAGCTTGGACGGACAGGGAGGGGGTGGCTACACCTTC. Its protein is CAGSLDGQGGGGYTF.

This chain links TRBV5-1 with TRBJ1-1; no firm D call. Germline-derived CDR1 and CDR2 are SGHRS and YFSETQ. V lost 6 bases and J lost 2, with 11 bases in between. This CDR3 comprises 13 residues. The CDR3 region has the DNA TGCGCCAGCACCCCGGGATCCAACACTGAAGCTTTCTTT. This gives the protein CASTPGSNTEAFF.

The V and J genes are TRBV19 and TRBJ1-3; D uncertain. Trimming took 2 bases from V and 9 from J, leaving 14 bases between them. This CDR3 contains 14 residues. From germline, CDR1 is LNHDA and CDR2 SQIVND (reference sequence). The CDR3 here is CASSILAGESTIYF. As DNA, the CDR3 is TGTGCCAGTAGTATATTGGCCGGAGAAAGCACCATATATTTT.

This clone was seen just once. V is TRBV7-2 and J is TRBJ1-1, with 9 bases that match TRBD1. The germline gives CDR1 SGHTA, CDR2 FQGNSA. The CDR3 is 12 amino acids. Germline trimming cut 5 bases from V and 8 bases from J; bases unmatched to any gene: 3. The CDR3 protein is CASSLQGAEAFF. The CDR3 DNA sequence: TGTGCCAGCAGCCTACAGGGGGCGGAAGCTTTCTTT.

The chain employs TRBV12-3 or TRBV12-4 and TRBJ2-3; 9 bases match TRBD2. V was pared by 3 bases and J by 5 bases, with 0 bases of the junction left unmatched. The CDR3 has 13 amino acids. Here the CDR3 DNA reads TGTGCCAGCAGTTTTAGCGGGGGAGATACGCAGTATTTT. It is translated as CASSFSGGDTQYF.

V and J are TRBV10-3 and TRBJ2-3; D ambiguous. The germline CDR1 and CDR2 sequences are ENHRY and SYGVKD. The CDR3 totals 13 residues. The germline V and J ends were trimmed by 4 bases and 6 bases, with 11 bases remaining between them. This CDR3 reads CAISVSERDTQYF. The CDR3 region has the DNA TGTGCCATCAGTGTGAGCGAAAGGGATACGCAGTATTTT.

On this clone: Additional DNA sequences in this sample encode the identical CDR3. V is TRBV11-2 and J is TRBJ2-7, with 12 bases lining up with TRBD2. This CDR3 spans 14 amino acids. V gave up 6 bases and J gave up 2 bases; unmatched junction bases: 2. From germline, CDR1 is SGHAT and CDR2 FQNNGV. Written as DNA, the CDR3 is TGTGCCAGCAGACCTAGCGGGGGGGCCTACGAGCAGTACTTC. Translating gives CASRPSGGAYEQYF. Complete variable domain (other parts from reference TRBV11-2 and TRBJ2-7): EAGVAQSPRYKIIEKRQSVAFWCNPISGHATLYWYQQILGQGPKLLIQFQNNGVVDDSQLPKDRFSAERLKGVDSTLKIQPAKLEDSAVYLCASRPSGGAYEQYFGPGTRLTVT.

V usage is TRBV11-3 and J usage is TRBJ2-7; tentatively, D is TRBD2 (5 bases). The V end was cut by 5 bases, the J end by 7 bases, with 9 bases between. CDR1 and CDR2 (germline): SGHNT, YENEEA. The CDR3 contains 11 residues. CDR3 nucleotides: TGTGCCAGCAGCGCGGGTGGGGAGCAGTACTTC. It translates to CASSAGGEQYF.

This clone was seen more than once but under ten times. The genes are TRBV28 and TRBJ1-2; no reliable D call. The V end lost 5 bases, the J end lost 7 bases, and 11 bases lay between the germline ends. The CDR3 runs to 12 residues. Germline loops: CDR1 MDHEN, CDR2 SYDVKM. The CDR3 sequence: CASSPAGAGYTF. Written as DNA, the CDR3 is TGTGCCAGCAGTCCCGCCGGTGCTGGCTACACCTTC.

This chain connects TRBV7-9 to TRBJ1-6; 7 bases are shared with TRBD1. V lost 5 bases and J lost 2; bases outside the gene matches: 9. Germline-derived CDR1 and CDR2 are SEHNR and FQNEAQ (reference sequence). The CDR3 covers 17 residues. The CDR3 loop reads CASSVGPGTAYNSPLHF. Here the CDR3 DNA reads TGTGCCAGCAGCGTAGGGCCCGGGACAGCCTATAATTCACCCCTCCACTTT.

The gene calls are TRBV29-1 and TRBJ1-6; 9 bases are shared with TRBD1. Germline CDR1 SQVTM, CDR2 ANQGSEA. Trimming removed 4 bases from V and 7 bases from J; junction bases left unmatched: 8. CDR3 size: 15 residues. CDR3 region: CSVASGTGPNSPLHF. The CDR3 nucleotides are TGCAGCGTTGCGTCCGGGACAGGGCCCAATTCACCCCTCCACTTT.

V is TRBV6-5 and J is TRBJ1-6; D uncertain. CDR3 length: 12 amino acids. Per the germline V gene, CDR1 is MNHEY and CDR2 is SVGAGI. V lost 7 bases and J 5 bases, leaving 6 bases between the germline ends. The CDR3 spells CASTQNNSPLHF. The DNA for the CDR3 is TGTGCCAGCACACAGAATAATTCACCCCTCCACTTT.